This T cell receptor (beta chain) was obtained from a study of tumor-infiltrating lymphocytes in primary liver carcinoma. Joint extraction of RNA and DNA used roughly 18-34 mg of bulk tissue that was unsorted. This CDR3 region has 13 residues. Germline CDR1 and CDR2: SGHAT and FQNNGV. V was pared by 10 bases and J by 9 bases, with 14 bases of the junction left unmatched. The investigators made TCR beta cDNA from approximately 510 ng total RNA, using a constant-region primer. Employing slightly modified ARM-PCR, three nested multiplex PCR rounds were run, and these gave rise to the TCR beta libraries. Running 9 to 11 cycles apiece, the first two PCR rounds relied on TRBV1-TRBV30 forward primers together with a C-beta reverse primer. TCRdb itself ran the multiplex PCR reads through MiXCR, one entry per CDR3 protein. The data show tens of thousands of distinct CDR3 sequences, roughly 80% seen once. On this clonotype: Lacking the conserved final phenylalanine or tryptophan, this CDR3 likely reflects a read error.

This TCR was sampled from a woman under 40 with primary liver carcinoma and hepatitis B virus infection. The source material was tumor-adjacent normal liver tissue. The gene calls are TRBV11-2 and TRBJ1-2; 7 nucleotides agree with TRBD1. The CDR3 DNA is TGTGCCACCACTCAGGGGGGAGGTGGAAGCTACACCTAC. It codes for CATTQGGGGSYTY.